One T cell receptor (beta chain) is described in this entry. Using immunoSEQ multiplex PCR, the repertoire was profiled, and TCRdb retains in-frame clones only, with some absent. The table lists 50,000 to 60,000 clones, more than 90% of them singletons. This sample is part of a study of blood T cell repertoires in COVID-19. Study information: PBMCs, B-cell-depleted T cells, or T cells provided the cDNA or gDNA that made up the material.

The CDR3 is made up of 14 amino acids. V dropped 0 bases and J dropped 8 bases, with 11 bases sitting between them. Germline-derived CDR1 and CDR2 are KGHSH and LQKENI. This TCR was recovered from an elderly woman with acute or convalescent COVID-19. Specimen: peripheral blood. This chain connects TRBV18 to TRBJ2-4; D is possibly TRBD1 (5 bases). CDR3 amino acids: CASSPPAGLDIQYF. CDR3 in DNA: TGTGCCAGCTCACCACCTGCAGGGTTGGACATTCAGTACTTC.